This T cell receptor beta chain was identified during a study of T cell repertoires in cytomegalovirus infection. The CDR3 consists of 16 residues. Trimming shortened V by 4 bases and J by 0 bases, and 15 bases separated the two germline ends. CDR1 and CDR2 (germline): LNHDA, SQIVND (reference sequence). TCRdb ran MiXCR on the reads and lists one entry per CDR3 protein. The top ten clones hold about a tenth of a sample with over 450,000 distinct CDR3 sequences, about 11% of them seen once. Study-level points and caveats: The study found HLA-C-restricted CMV-specific TCR beta clonotypes dominating the ex vivo response. Of the TCR beta families, the public ones yielded a cumulative frequency that identified carriers of CMV plus the relevant HLA.

This clonotype was seen at least ten times. Its antigen is unidentified. Material: PBMCs. The chain recombines TRBV19 with TRBJ2-5, with TRBD1 as a possible D gene (6 bases). The origin of this receptor is a human donor in good health (CMV status not recorded). Some clones in this sample may be carry-over from other donors' samples. DNA for the CDR3: TGTGCCAGTAGTACGACCAACAGGGTGAACCAAGAGACCCAGTACTTC. It yields the protein CASSTTNRVNQETQYF.